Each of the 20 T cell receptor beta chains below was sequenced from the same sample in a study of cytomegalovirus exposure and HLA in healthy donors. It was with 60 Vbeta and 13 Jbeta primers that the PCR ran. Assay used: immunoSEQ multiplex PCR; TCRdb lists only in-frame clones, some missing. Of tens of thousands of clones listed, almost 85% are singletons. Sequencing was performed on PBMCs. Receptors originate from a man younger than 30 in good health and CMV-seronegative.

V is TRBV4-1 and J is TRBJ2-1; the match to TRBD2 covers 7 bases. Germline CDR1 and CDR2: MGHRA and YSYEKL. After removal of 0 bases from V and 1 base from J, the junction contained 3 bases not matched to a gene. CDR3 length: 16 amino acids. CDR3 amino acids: CASSQEVGGSYNEQFF. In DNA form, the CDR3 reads TGCGCCAGCAGCCAAGAAGTGGGAGGGTCCTACAATGAGCAGTTCTTC.

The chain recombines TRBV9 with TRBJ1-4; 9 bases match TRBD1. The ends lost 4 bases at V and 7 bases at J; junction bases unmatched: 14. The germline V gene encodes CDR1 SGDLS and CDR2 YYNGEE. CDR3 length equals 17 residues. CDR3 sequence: CASSTRTGTGTFEKLFF. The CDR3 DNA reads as TGTGCCAGCAGCACCCGCACCGGGACAGGGACTTTTGAAAAACTGTTTTTT.

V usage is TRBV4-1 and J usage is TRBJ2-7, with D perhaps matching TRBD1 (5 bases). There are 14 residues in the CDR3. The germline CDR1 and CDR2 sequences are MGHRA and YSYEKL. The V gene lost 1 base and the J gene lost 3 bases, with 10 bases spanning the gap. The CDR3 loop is CASSQGQMDYEQYF. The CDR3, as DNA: TGCGCCAGCAGCCAAGGACAGATGGACTACGAGCAGTACTTC.

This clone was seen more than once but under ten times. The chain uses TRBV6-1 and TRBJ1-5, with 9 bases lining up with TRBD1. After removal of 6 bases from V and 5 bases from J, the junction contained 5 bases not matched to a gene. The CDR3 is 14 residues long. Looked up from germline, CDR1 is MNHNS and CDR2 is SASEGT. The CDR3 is CASSWDRVDQPQHF. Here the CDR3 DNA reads TGTGCCAGCAGCTGGGACAGGGTGGATCAGCCCCAGCATTTT.

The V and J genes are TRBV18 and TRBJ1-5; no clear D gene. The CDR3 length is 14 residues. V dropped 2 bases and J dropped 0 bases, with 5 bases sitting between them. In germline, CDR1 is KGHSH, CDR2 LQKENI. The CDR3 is CASSPAASNQPQHF. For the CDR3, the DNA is TGTGCCAGCTCACCAGCGGCTAGCAATCAGCCCCAGCATTTT. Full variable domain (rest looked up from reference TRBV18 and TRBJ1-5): NAGVMQNPRHLVRRRGQEARLRCSPMKGHSHVYWYRQLPEEGLKFMVYLQKENIIDESGMPKERFSAEFPKEGPSILRIQQVVRGDSAAYFCASSPAASNQPQHFGDGTRLSIL.

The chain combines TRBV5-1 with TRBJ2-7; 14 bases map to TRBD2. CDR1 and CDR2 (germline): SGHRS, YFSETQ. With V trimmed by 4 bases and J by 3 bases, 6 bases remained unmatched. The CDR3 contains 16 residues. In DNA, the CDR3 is TGCGCCAGCAGCGTACCTGGGACTAGCGGGAGCTACGAGCAGTACTTC. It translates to CASSVPGTSGSYEQYF.

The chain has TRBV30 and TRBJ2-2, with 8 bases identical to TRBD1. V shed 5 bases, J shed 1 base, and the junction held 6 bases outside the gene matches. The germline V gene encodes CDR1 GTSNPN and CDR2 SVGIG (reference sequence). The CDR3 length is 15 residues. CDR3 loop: CAWGGQEMNTGELFF. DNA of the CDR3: TGTGCCTGGGGGGGACAGGAGATGAACACCGGGGAGCTGTTTTTT.

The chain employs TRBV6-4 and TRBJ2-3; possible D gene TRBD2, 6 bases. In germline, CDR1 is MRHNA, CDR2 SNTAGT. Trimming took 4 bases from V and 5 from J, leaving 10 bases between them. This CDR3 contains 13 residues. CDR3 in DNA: TGTGCCAGCAGTGCCCGGGGAGGAGATACGCAGTATTTT. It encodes CASSARGGDTQYF.

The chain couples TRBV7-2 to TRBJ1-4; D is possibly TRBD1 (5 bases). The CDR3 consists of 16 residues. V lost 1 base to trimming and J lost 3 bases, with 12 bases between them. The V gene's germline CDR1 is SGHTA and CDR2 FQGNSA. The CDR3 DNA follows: TGTGCCAGCAGCTTAGACCTGCAAGGGGCTAATGAAAAACTGTTTTTT. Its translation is CASSLDLQGANEKLFF.

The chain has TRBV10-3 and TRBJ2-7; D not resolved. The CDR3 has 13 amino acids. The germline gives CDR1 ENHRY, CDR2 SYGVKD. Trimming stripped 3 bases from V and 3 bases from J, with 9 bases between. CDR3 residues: CAISEFRFYEQYF. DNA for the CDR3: TGTGCCATCAGTGAATTCAGGTTCTACGAGCAGTACTTC.

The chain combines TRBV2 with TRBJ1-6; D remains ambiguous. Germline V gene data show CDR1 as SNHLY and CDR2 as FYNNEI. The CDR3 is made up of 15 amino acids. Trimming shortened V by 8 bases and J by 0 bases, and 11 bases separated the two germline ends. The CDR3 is CASLRESSYNSPLHF. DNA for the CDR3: TGTGCCAGCCTGCGGGAGAGCTCCTATAATTCACCCCTCCACTTT.

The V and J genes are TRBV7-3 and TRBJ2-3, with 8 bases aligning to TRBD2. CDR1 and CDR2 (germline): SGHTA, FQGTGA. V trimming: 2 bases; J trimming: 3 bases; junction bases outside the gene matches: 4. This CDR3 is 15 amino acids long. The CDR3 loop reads CASSLDRGGTDTQYF. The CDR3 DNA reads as TGTGCCAGCAGCTTAGACCGGGGGGGAACAGATACGCAGTATTTT.

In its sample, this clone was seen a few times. This CDR3 is CASSFPLWWHEQYF. The CDR3, as DNA: TGTGCCAGCAGCTTTCCTCTCTGGTGGCACGAGCAGTACTTC. The chain carries TRBV5-8 and TRBJ2-7, with D hard to call. The CDR3 has 14 residues. Trimming removed 2 bases from V and 5 bases from J, with 14 bases in between. Germline CDR1 is SGHTS and CDR2 is YDEGEE.

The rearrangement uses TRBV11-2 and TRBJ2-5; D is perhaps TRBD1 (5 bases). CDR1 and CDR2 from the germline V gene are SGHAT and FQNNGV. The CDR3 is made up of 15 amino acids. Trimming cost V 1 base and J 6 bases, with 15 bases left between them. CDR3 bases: TGTGCCAGCAGCTTAGCTTTTCAGGACAAAAAGACCCAGTACTTC. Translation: CASSLAFQDKKTQYF.

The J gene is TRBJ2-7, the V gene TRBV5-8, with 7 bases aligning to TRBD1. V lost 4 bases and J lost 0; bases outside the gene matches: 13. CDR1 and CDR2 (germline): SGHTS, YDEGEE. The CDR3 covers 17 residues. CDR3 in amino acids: CASSQGGPYHISYEQYF. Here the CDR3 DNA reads TGTGCCAGCAGCCAAGGGGGCCCCTATCATATCTCCTACGAGCAGTACTTC.

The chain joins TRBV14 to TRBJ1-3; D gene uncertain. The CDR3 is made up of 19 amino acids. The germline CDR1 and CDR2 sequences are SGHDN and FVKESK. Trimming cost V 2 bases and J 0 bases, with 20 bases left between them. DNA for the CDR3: TGTGCCAGCAGCCAATCACGGCTGACTGGAACCCCCTCTGGAAACACCATATATTTT. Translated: CASSQSRLTGTPSGNTIYF. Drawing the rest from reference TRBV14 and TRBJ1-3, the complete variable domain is EAGVTQFPSHSVIEKGQTVTLRCDPISGHDNLYWYRRVMGKEIKFLLHFVKESKQDESGMPNNRFLAERTGGTYSTLKVQPAELEDSGVYFCASSQSRLTGTPSGNTIYFGEGSWLTVV.

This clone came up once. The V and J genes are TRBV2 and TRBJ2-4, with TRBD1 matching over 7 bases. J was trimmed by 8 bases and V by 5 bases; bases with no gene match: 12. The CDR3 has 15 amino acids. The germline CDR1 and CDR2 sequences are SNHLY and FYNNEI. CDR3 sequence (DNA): TGTGCCAGCAGTCTTAGACAGGGCGGGCGGGACATTCAGTACTTC. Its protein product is CASSLRQGGRDIQYF.

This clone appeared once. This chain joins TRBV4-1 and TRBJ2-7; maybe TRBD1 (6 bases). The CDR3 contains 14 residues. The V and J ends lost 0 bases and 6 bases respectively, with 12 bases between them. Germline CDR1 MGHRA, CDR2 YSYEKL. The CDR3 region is CASSQDSWDTEQYF. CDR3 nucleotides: TGCGCCAGCAGCCAAGATAGTTGGGACACCGAGCAGTACTTC.

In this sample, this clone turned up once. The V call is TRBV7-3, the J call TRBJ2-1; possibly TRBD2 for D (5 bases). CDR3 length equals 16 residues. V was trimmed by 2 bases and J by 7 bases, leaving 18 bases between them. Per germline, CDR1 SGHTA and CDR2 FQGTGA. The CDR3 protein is CASSLELRATGNEQFF. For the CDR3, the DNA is TGTGCCAGCAGCTTAGAGTTGAGGGCCACGGGAAATGAGCAGTTCTTC.

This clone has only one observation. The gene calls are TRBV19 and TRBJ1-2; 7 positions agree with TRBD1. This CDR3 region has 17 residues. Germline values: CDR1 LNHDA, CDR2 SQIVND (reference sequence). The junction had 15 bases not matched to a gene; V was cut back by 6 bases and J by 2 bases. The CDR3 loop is CASSPPGGRGQNYGYTF. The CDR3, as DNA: TGTGCCAGTAGCCCTCCCGGAGGAAGGGGGCAGAACTATGGCTACACCTTC. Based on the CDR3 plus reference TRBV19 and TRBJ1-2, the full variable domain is DGGITQSPKYLFRKEGQNVTLSCEQNLNHDAMYWYRQDPGQGLRLIYYSQIVNDFQKGDIAEGYSVSREKKESFPLTVTSAQKNPTAFYLCASSPPGGRGQNYGYTFGSGTRLTVV.